This T cell receptor (beta chain) was identified during a study of OX40 agonist ivuxolimab in advanced cancers. Study-level results: Clonal expansion from baseline to week 6 occurred in both CD4+ and CD8+ T cells. Researchers report that CD8+ T cells had, on average, more expanded clones than CD4+.

Libraries were prepared by immunoSEQ multiplex PCR; TCRdb keeps only in-frame clonotypes and omits some of them. The sample records tens of thousands of clones, 85% to 90% being singletons. Germline V lookup: CDR1 SGHDN, CDR2 FVKESK. The V end lost 0 bases, the J end lost 6 bases, and 14 bases lay between the germline ends. This CDR3 comprises 15 residues. As for this clone: The antigen is not known.

The TCR comes from an adult with an advanced solid tumor such as melanoma, head and neck, liver or kidney cancer. The starting material was CD4+ or CD8+ T cells sorted from blood, obtained in a trial of the OX40 agonist ivuxolimab. The chain recombines TRBV14 with TRBJ1-1, with a possible D match to TRBD1 (5 bases). The CDR3 region has the DNA TGTGCCAGCAGCCAAGATATGGGGGGAAGGGCTGAAGCTTTCTTT. Amino acid sequence: CASSQDMGGRAEAFF.